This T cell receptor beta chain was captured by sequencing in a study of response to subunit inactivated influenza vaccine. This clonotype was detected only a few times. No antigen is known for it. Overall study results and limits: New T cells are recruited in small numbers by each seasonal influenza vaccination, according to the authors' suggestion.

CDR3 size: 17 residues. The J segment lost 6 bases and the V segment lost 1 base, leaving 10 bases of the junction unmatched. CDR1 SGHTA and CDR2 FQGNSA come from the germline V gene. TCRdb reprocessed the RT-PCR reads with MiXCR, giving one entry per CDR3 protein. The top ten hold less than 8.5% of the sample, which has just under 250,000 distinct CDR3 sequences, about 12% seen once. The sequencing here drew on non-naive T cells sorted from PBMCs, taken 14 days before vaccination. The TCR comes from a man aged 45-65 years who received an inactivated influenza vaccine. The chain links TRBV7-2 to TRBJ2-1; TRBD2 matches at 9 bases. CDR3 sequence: CASSLVPGASGVNEQFF. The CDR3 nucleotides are TGTGCCAGCAGCTTAGTTCCCGGGGCTAGCGGGGTCAATGAGCAGTTCTTC. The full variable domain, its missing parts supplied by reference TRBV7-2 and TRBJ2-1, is GAGVSQSPSNKVTEKGKDVELRCDPISGHTALYWYRQSLGQGLEFLIYFQGNSAPDKSGLPSDRFSAERTGGSVSTLTIQRTQQEDSAVYLCASSLVPGASGVNEQFFGPGTRLTVL.